This TCR beta chain was identified during a study of shared clonotypes between healthy human individuals. Broader study findings: It was the few donors that limited the genetic and exposure-history diversity represented.

Recent vaccinations or acute infections were absent in the healthy HIV-negative adult donors. Investigators spread the genomic DNA of each subset evenly over several immunoSEQ plates. Sequencing was performed with immunoSEQ multiplex PCR; in TCRdb, only in-frame clones are kept and a portion is missing. The sample carries roughly 500,000 clones, over 65% recorded once. Germline values: CDR1 SGHTA, CDR2 FQGNSA. CDR3 length: 14 amino acids. V dropped 5 bases and J dropped 5 bases, with 12 bases sitting between them. This clone was observed a handful of times. Its antigen is not identified. The same CDR3 arises from other DNA sequences in this sample as well.

The chain couples TRBV7-2 to TRBJ2-2; no firm D call. The sample consisted of PBMCs. This receptor was obtained from a woman between 40 and 50 years old in good health. Some clones in this sample may be carry-over from other donors' samples. The CDR3 DNA follows: TGTGCCAGCAGCCCCTCTAGTGGGACCGGGGAGCTGTTTTTT. Protein: CASSPSSGTGELFF.